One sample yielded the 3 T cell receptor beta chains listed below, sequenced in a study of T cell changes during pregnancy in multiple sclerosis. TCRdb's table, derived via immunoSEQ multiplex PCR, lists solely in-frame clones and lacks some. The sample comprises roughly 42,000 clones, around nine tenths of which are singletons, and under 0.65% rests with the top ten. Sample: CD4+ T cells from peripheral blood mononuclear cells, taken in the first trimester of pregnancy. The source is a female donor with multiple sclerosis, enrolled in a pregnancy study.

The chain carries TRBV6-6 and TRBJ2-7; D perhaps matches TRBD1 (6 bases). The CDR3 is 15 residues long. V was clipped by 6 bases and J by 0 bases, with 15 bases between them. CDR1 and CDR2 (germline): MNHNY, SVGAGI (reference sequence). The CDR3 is CASSKGQRSSYEQYF. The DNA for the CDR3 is TGTGCCAGCAGCAAAGGACAGCGGAGCTCCTACGAGCAGTACTTC.

The CDR3 region is CASSYGQGAYSEAFF. CDR3 nucleotide sequence: TGCGCCAGCAGCTATGGACAGGGGGCGTATAGTGAAGCTTTCTTT. The chain employs TRBV5-1 and TRBJ1-1; TRBD1 agrees at 11 bases. In germline, CDR1 is SGHRS, CDR2 YFSETQ. The ends lost 3 bases at V and 7 bases at J; junction bases unmatched: 8. The CDR3 length is 15 residues.

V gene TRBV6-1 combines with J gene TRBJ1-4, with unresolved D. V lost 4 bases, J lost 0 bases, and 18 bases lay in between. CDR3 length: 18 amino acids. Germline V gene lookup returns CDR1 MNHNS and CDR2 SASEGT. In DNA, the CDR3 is TGTGCCAGCAGTGGAACAAGCGTTTACACCGCAACTAATGAAAAACTGTTTTTT. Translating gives CASSGTSVYTATNEKLFF.